A single sample gave rise to the 8 T cell receptor beta chains below, sequenced in a study of OX40 agonist ivuxolimab in advanced cancers. Assay used: immunoSEQ multiplex PCR; TCRdb lists only in-frame clones, some missing. The data show 80,000 to 100,000 clones, with approximately 94% seen just once and around 0.18% held by the top ten. This sample comprised CD4+ or CD8+ T cells sorted from blood, obtained in a trial of the OX40 agonist ivuxolimab. The receptors were gathered from an adult with an advanced solid tumor such as melanoma, head and neck, liver or kidney cancer.

J is TRBJ2-3 and V is TRBV6-4, with 7 positions matching TRBD2. CDR1 and CDR2 (germline): MRHNA, SNTAGT. This CDR3 spans 15 amino acids. Losses at the gene ends were 4 bases for V and 3 bases for J; bases not matched to a gene: 7. The CDR3 sequence is CASSGVSGPTDTQYF. CDR3 in DNA: TGTGCCAGCAGTGGGGTTAGCGGGCCAACAGATACGCAGTATTTT.

J is TRBJ1-2 and V is TRBV5-4; 8 nucleotides line up with TRBD1. V lost 3 bases and J lost 6; bases outside the gene matches: 7. CDR3 size: 14 residues. Germline CDR1 reads SGHNT; CDR2 reads YYREEE (reference sequence). The CDR3 DNA is TGTGCCAGCAGCTCCTGGACAGGGTCGGATGGCTACACCTTC. Translation gives CASSSWTGSDGYTF.

The chain has TRBV6-1 and TRBJ2-7; possibly TRBD2 for D (6 bases). The CDR3 is made up of 16 amino acids. Per germline, CDR1 MNHNS and CDR2 SASEGT. Trimming cost V 1 base and J 0 bases, with 13 bases left between them. This CDR3 reads CASSEGLVGGSYEQYF. The CDR3, as DNA: TGTGCCAGCAGTGAAGGCCTGGTCGGGGGCTCCTACGAGCAGTACTTC.

The rearrangement uses TRBV25-1 and TRBJ1-1; D may be TRBD1 (6 bases). V was trimmed by 2 bases and J by 11 bases, leaving 21 bases between them. Germline lookup yields CDR1 MGHDK and CDR2 SYGVNS. This CDR3 is 15 amino acids long. The CDR3 DNA follows: TGTGCCAGCAGTGAAGGAAGCCAGGGGAGTATACGGGCTTTCTTT. It translates to CASSEGSQGSIRAFF.

V and J are TRBV5-6 and TRBJ2-5; 8 nucleotides agree with TRBD2. The germline V gene encodes CDR1 SGHDT and CDR2 YYEEEE. The CDR3 totals 16 residues. J was trimmed by 0 bases and V by 0 bases; bases with no gene match: 4. In nucleotides, the CDR3 is TGTGCCAGCAGCTTGGACCCGGGAGGGTACCAAGAGACCCAGTACTTC. It encodes CASSLDPGGYQETQYF.

The V and J genes are TRBV7-2 and TRBJ2-1; D is unresolved. This CDR3 region has 15 residues. Trimming removed 2 bases from V and 8 bases from J, with 16 bases in between. CDR1 is SGHTA, CDR2 FQGNSA, per germline. The CDR3 DNA sequence: TGTGCCAGCAGCTTAATAATCGGGTTGACGTATGAGCAGTTCTTC. This translates into CASSLIIGLTYEQFF.

The CDR3 sequence is CASSRLIPGQGNYGYTF. Here the CDR3 DNA reads TGCGCCAGCAGCCGCCTTATTCCGGGACAGGGTAACTATGGCTACACCTTC. This chain joins TRBV5-1 and TRBJ1-2; 9 positions match TRBD1. Germline values: CDR1 SGHRS, CDR2 YFSETQ. The CDR3 length is 17 residues. The trim removed 4 bases at V and 1 base at J, leaving 11 bases unmatched. Full variable domain (remainder filled in from reference TRBV5-1 and TRBJ1-2): KAGVTQTPRYLIKTRGQQVTLSCSPISGHRSVSWYQQTPGQGLQFLFEYFSETQRNKGNFPGRFSGRQFSNSRSEMNVSTLELGDSALYLCASSRLIPGQGNYGYTFGSGTRLTVV.

This sequence joins TRBV12-5 and TRBJ1-3; 9 bases map to TRBD1. Germline CDR1 reads LGHNT; CDR2 reads FRNRAP. The V and J ends lost 6 bases and 0 bases, in that order; junction bases with no gene match: 3. The CDR3 runs 15 residues. For the CDR3, the DNA is TGTGCTAGTGGCCCGACAGGGGGCTCTGGAAACACCATATATTTT. Its translation: CASGPTGGSGNTIYF.